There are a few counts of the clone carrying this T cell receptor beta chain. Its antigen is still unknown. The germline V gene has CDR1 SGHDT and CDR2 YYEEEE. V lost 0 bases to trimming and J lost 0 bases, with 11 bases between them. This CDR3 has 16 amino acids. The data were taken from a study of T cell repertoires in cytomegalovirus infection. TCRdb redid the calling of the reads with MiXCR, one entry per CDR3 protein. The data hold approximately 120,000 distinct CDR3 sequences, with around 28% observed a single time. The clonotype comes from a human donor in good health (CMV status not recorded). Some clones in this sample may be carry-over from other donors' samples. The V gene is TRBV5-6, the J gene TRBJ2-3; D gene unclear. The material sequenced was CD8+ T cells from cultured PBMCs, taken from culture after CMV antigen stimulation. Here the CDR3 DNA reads TGTGCCAGCAGCTTGGTGGTGCGGAGCAGCACAGATACGCAGTATTTT. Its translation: CASSLVVRSSTDTQYF.